These T cell receptor beta chains were read from a single sample in a study of blood T cell repertoires in COVID-19. Profiled with immunoSEQ multiplex PCR; TCRdb holds only in-frame clones, not every one. Among some 35,000 clones listed, 88% were seen once. Sequencing was carried out using peripheral blood. The source of these receptors is a man between 70 and 80 years old with active COVID-19. The CDR3 runs from the conserved cysteine through the conserved F or W. The D gene is left open where the match is weak. Some rows mark clone size as missing; the rest say once, few, many or name a class of expanded clone.

12 | . | TRBJ1-5 | . | TRBV28 | TGTGCCAGCAGCGACGTGGGGAGGCCCCAGCATTTT | CASSDVGRPQHF
13 | . | TRBJ2-7 | . | TRBV28 | TGTGCCAGCAGTACTGACAGGAGGTACGAGCAGTACTTC | CASSTDRRYEQYF
15 | . | TRBJ1-2 | few | TRBV28 | TGTGCCAGCAACTGGGGGCCGGCCGCCCGGTATGGCTACACCTTC | CASNWGPAARYGYTF
14 | TRBD1 | TRBJ2-7 | . | TRBV28 | TGTGCCAGCATAACCGGGACAGGGGCCTACGAGCAGTACTTC | CASITGTGAYEQYF
16 | . | TRBJ1-6 | . | TRBV6-2/TRBV6-3 | TGTGCCAGCAGTCCCGACAGCCCGCTCCTAAATTCACCCCTCCACTTT | CASSPDSPLLNSPLHF
17 | . | TRBJ1-6 | few | TRBV11-3 | TGTGCCAGCAGCTTAGCTGGTCTCCAACTCTATAATTCACCCCTCCACTTT | CASSLAGLQLYNSPLHF
14 | TRBD1 | TRBJ2-7 | . | TRBV5-6 | TGTGCCAGCAGCGTAGGGGACAGCTCCTACGAGCAGTACTTC | CASSVGDSSYEQYF
13 | . | TRBJ2-5 | . | TRBV28 | TGTGCCAGCAGTTCCGACACGCAAGAGACCCAGTACTTC | CASSSDTQETQYF
14 | . | TRBJ1-3 | . | TRBV7-3 | TGTGCCAGCAGCTCCACAGGGACTGGAAACACCATATATTTT | CASSSTGTGNTIYF
14 | . | TRBJ2-7 | once | TRBV18 | TGTGCCAGCTCCTTTCGAGGGGGTGGCTACGAGCAGTACTTC | CASSFRGGGYEQYF
15 | . | TRBJ2-3 | . | TRBV2 | TGTGCCAGCCTCTCGCCAGGTATTGGGACAGATACGCAGTATTTT | CASLSPGIGTDTQYF
13 | TRBD2 | TRBJ2-7 | once | TRBV2 | TGTGCCATCGCTAGCGGGGGGGTTTACGAGCAGTACTTC | CAIASGGVYEQYF
14 | . | TRBJ1-6 | few | TRBV4-2 | TGTGCCAGCAGCCGCGGACAGTATAATTCACCCCTCCACTTT | CASSRGQYNSPLHF
15 | TRBD2 | TRBJ2-1 | . | TRBV9 | TGTGCCAGCAGCGTAATCAGCGGGGGGCACAATGAGCAGTTCTTC | CASSVISGGHNEQFF
14 | . | TRBJ1-5 | few | TRBV11-2 | TGTGCCAGCAGCAATCCACCGACCCGGGAGGCCCAGCATTTT | CASSNPPTREAQHF
13 | TRBD1 | TRBJ2-1 | . | TRBV28 | TGTGCCAGCACCCCCGGCGTGGGACAGACGCAGTTCTTC | CASTPGVGQTQFF
15 | . | TRBJ2-1 | once | TRBV19 | TGTGCCACCACCCGTGGGGCTAGCTCCTACAATGAGCAGTTCTTC | CATTRGASSYNEQFF
15 | . | TRBJ2-7 | once | TRBV11-2 | TGTGCCAGCAGCCCAGTCGGCGGCAGGGCGGGGGAGCAGTACTTC | CASSPVGGRAGEQYF
15 | TRBD2 | TRBJ2-7 | . | TRBV6-5 | TGTGCCAGCAGGCGTTTGGGTAGCGGGCCGGGGGAGCAGTACTTC | CASRRLGSGPGEQYF
16 | TRBD1 | TRBJ1-3 | . | TRBV9 | TGTGCCAGCAGCGCCACGCCAGGGGGCGCTGGAAACACCATATATTTT | CASSATPGGAGNTIYF
16 | . | TRBJ2-1 | . | TRBV24-1 | TGTGCCACCAGTGATTCGGTTGCGGGGAATTTCAATGAGCAGTTCTTC | CATSDSVAGNFNEQFF
14 | . | TRBJ1-1 | few | TRBV19 | TGTGCCAGTAGTATCGGGTTCCTGAACACTGAAGCTTTCTTT | CASSIGFLNTEAFF
16 | TRBD2 | TRBJ2-6 | . | TRBV15 | TGTGCCACTGGCAGCGGGAGGGCCTTCGGGGCCAACGTCCTGACTTTC | CATGSGRAFGANVLTF
13 | . | TRBJ1-1 | . | TRBV14 | TGTGAATACTACAGGGCGGGGAACACTGAAGCTTTCTTT | CEYYRAGNTEAFF
14 | TRBD2 | TRBJ2-1 | once | TRBV9 | TGTGCCAGCAGCAAGACTAGCGTGAACAATGAGCAGTTCTTC | CASSKTSVNNEQFF
14 | TRBD1 | TRBJ1-6 | . | TRBV27 | TGTGCCAGCAGCCACAGGGGGGGGGATTCACCCCTCCACTTT | CASSHRGGDSPLHF